These 21 T cell receptor beta chains came from one sample sequenced in a study of cytomegalovirus exposure and HLA in healthy donors. This PCR relied on a set of 60 Vbeta primers and 13 Jbeta primers. TCRdb's copy holds only in-frame clones and misses some; the assay was immunoSEQ multiplex PCR. The profile covers around 180,000 clones, with 84% appearing a single time and around 1.2% taken by the ten largest. The sequenced sample was PBMCs. The receptors come from a girl aged 2 to 9 in good health and CMV-seropositive.

The DNA for the CDR3 is TGTGCCAGCAGCTTAGACCTTTCGGATTCACCCCTCCACTTT. As protein: CASSLDLSDSPLHF. The rearrangement joins TRBV7-8 to TRBJ1-6, with D unclear. Germline V gene lookup returns CDR1 SGHVS and CDR2 FQNEAQ. V was shortened by 1 base and J by 8 bases, with 9 bases between the two germline ends. This CDR3 is built from 14 residues.

In DNA, the CDR3 is TGCGCCAGCAGCTTGGGAGCGGGGGACGATACGCAGTATTTT. It yields the protein CASSLGAGDDTQYF. The chain has TRBV5-1 and TRBJ2-3; 8 nucleotides line up with TRBD2. The germline V gene encodes CDR1 SGHRS and CDR2 YFSETQ. V gave up 0 bases and J gave up 6 bases; unmatched junction bases: 3. The length of the CDR3 is 14 residues. The whole variable domain, remainder taken from reference TRBV5-1 and TRBJ2-3, is KAGVTQTPRYLIKTRGQQVTLSCSPISGHRSVSWYQQTPGQGLQFLFEYFSETQRNKGNFPGRFSGRQFSNSRSEMNVSTLELGDSALYLCASSLGAGDDTQYFGPGTRLTVL.

The chain recombines TRBV7-3 with TRBJ2-1; the D gene is possibly TRBD2 (5 bases). V lost 3 bases to trimming and J lost 0 bases, with 9 bases between them. CDR1 and CDR2 from the germline V gene are SGHTA and FQGTGA. The CDR3 is 15 amino acids. This CDR3 reads CASSFRRSSYNEQFF. CDR3 nucleotide sequence: TGTGCCAGCAGCTTCAGGAGGAGCTCCTACAATGAGCAGTTCTTC.

The table lists this clone with a count of one. The chain uses TRBV7-8 and TRBJ1-2; weak D call: TRBD1 (6 bases). CDR3 length: 13 amino acids. Trimming took off 4 bases at V and 7 bases at J, with 13 bases between the two ends. Germline CDR1 is SGHVS and CDR2 is FQNEAQ. The CDR3 sequence is CASSSLKQGGYTF. In DNA, the CDR3 is TGTGCCAGCAGCTCCCTAAAACAGGGTGGCTACACCTTC.

This clone was detected once. The chain is built from TRBV27 and TRBJ2-1, with TRBD2 identical over 8 bases. The CDR3 is 15 residues long. V was clipped by 6 bases and J by 6 bases; unmatched bases: 10. Germline CDR1 and CDR2: MNHEY and SMNVEV (reference sequence). CDR3 loop: CASRAGTSVPNEQFF. Written as DNA, the CDR3 is TGTGCCAGCAGGGCCGGGACTAGTGTGCCCAATGAGCAGTTCTTC.

V gene TRBV6-1 combines with J gene TRBJ2-7; 13 bases are a match to TRBD2. The germline CDR1 and CDR2 sequences are MNHNS and SASEGT. V gave up 2 bases and J gave up 2 bases; unmatched junction bases: 12. The CDR3 extends over 19 amino acids. CDR3: CASSEPGLAGIEHTYEQYF. CDR3 coding DNA: TGTGCCAGCAGTGAACCGGGACTAGCGGGAATTGAACATACCTACGAGCAGTACTTC.

The chain joins TRBV21-1 to TRBJ2-5; the D call TRBD2 from the table was never checked on the DNA. TRBV21-1 is noted as a pseudogene. The CDR3 totals 14 residues. CDR3 nucleotide sequence: TGTGCCAGCAGCCAACTGATCATGCAAGAGACCCAGTACTTC. Its translation: CASSQLIMQETQYF.

This chain uses TRBV7-8 with TRBJ2-6; 10 nucleotides line up with TRBD1. V was pared by 5 bases and J by 0 bases, with 1 base of the junction left unmatched. This CDR3 spans 16 amino acids. CDR1 is SGHVS, CDR2 FQNEAQ, per germline. The CDR3 here is CASSRTGGSGANVLTF. The CDR3 coding sequence is TGTGCCAGCAGCCGGACAGGGGGCTCTGGGGCCAACGTCCTGACTTTC. The variable domain in full, with the rest retrieved from reference TRBV7-8 and TRBJ2-6, is GAGVSQSPRYKVAKRGQDVALRCDPISGHVSLFWYQQALGQGPEFLTYFQNEAQLDKSGLPSDRFFAERPEGSVSTLKIQRTQQEDSAVYLCASSRTGGSGANVLTFGAGSRLTVL.

This clone was recorded only once. The CDR3 carries no conserved terminal phenylalanine or tryptophan, so it likely arises from a read error. The V call is TRBV13, the J call TRBJ2-7, with D maybe TRBD2 (6 bases). Germline loops: CDR1 PRHDT, CDR2 FYEKMQ (reference sequence). The length of the CDR3 is 13 residues. V lost 4 bases and J lost 9, with 16 bases in between. The CDR3 reads CASSSRGGAVQYS. In DNA form, the CDR3 reads TGTGCCAGCAGCTCGAGGGGCGGGGCGGTGCAGTACTCC.

The chain links TRBV11-3 to TRBJ2-1; 9 bases align to TRBD1. From germline, CDR1 is SGHNT and CDR2 YENEEA. This CDR3 contains 17 residues. J gave up 5 bases and V 4 bases, and 12 bases lay outside the gene matches. The CDR3 reads CASSSWTGDVEDNEQFF. CDR3 DNA: TGTGCCAGCAGCTCCTGGACAGGGGACGTCGAGGACAATGAGCAGTTCTTC.

The chain combines TRBV30 with TRBJ1-2; 7 bases map to TRBD1. The CDR3 sequence is 14 residues long. Per the germline V gene, CDR1 is GTSNPN and CDR2 is SVGIG (reference sequence). The ends lost 1 base at V and 4 bases at J; junction bases unmatched: 6. The CDR3 here is CAWSAPGQTYGYTF. The CDR3 DNA reads as TGTGCCTGGAGTGCCCCGGGACAGACCTATGGCTACACCTTC.

The V call is TRBV5-1, the J call TRBJ2-7, with TRBD1 as a possible D gene (6 bases). The CDR3 loop spans 13 amino acids. The V end lost 4 bases, the J end lost 3 bases, and 11 bases lay between the germline ends. Germline CDR1 SGHRS, CDR2 YFSETQ. In nucleotides, the CDR3 is TGCGCCAGCAGCCCCGGACAGCTCTACGAGCAGTACTTC. Its protein product is CASSPGQLYEQYF.

The chain couples TRBV7-3 to TRBJ2-3; TRBD2 matches at 10 bases. The CDR3 is 15 residues long. The junction had 8 bases not matched to a gene; V was cut back by 5 bases and J by 6 bases. Germline CDR1 is SGHTA and CDR2 is FQGTGA. For the CDR3, the DNA is TGTGCCAGCAGCCTTAGCGGGGGGCCACTGGATACGCAGTATTTT. Residues: CASSLSGGPLDTQYF.

The J gene is TRBJ2-7, the V gene TRBV29-1, with TRBD1 identical over 9 bases. V lost 6 bases, J lost 0 bases, and 3 bases stayed unmatched. The germline gives CDR1 SQVTM, CDR2 ANQGSEA. This CDR3 spans 13 amino acids. The CDR3 spells CSVSTGGSYEQYF. In DNA, the CDR3 is TGCAGCGTATCGACAGGGGGCTCCTACGAGCAGTACTTC.

The chain uses TRBV5-1 and TRBJ2-2; TRBD1 aligns across 12 bases. V lost 9 bases to trimming and J lost 2 bases; unmatched junction nucleotides: 5. From germline, CDR1 is SGHRS and CDR2 YFSETQ. The CDR3 is 15 residues long. As DNA, the CDR3 is TGCGCCATCCGTGGGACAGGGGGCAACACCGGGGAGCTGTTTTTT. The encoded protein is CAIRGTGGNTGELFF.

The count of this clone is one. The V and J genes are TRBV19 and TRBJ1-5; D is perhaps TRBD1 (5 bases). The CDR3 is 14 amino acids. The V end lost 4 bases, the J end lost 7 bases, and 14 bases lay between the germline ends. The germline gives CDR1 LNHDA, CDR2 SQIVND (reference sequence). The DNA for the CDR3 is TGTGCCAGTAGTACCCAGGGAAGAATCCAGCCCCAGCATTTT. It codes for CASSTQGRIQPQHF.

This rearrangement joins TRBV28 to TRBJ1-1; D may be TRBD1 (5 bases). V lost 1 base to trimming and J lost 0 bases, with 24 bases between them. Per the germline V gene, CDR1 is MDHEN and CDR2 is SYDVKM. The CDR3 length is 20 residues. DNA for the CDR3: TGTGCCAGCAGTTTATTATCTCCCAGACGACTGGGACTTATGAACACTGAAGCTTTCTTT. This codes for CASSLLSPRRLGLMNTEAFF.

This chain connects TRBV5-6 to TRBJ2-6; D not resolved. Trimming took off 2 bases at V and 2 bases at J, with 8 bases between the two ends. This CDR3 is built from 15 residues. Germline-derived CDR1 and CDR2 are SGHDT and YYEEEE. The CDR3, as DNA: TGTGCCAGCAGCTTTTCAGGAACTGGGGCCAACGTCCTGACTTTC. Translation: CASSFSGTGANVLTF.

The V gene is TRBV10-3, the J gene TRBJ2-3; no definite D call. The CDR3 is 12 amino acids. V was shortened by 8 bases and J by 6 bases, with 12 bases between the two germline ends. Germline V gene lookup returns CDR1 ENHRY and CDR2 SYGVKD. This CDR3 is CAISRTSDTQYF. Here the CDR3 DNA reads TGTGCCATCTCACGTACTTCCGATACGCAGTATTTT.

This chain uses TRBV6-6 with TRBJ2-2; D gene uncertain. V lost 11 bases and J lost 6, with 19 bases in between. The CDR3 covers 14 residues. From germline, CDR1 is MNHNY and CDR2 SVGAGI (reference sequence). CDR3 nucleotides: TGTGCCGGAAGCAGTGACTCCCGCTCCGGGGAGCTGTTTTTT. It specifies CAGSSDSRSGELFF.

The rearrangement links TRBV28 to TRBJ1-4; TRBD1 is a possible D gene (5 bases). Germline CDR1 and CDR2: MDHEN and SYDVKM. Trimming took 8 bases from V and 4 from J, leaving 14 bases between them. The CDR3 has 14 residues. CDR3 sequence (DNA): TGTGCCAGCTGGCCGGGACTCCTTAATGAAAAACTGTTTTTT. Its protein is CASWPGLLNEKLFF. Using reference TRBV28 and TRBJ1-4 for the parts outside the CDR3, the full variable domain is DVKVTQSSRYLVKRTGEKVFLECVQDMDHENMFWYRQDPGLGLRLIYFSYDVKMKEKGDIPEGYSVSREKKERFSLILESASTNQTSMYLCASWPGLLNEKLFFGSGTQLSVL.